In this sample, the clone carrying this T cell receptor beta chain turned up many times. The data stem from a study of patients and donors after allogeneic stem cell transplantation. TCRdb used MiXCR to reprocess the RT-PCR reads, holding one entry per CDR3 protein. The repertoire consists of around 30,000 distinct CDR3 sequences, with 8% to 10% occurring once and the leading ten covering less than 50%. The clonotype was recovered from a human donor who was either an allogeneic HSCT recipient or a stem cell or donor lymphocyte infusion donor (not recorded which). It is not recorded whose cells these are; they may come from a transplant donor. The sequenced sample consisted of blood, either unsorted or a sorted T cell fraction (not recorded which).

The CDR3 spells CASSLDRGNEQFF. In nucleotides, the CDR3 is TGTGCCAGCAGCTTAGATAGGGGGAATGAGCAGTTCTTC. This chain links TRBV11-2 with TRBJ2-1; D is perhaps TRBD1 (6 bases). This CDR3 is built from 13 residues. CDR1 SGHAT and CDR2 FQNNGV come from the germline V gene. Trimming pared 0 bases from V and 7 bases from J, leaving 7 bases between.